The 27 T cell receptor beta chains in this list originate from one sample, sequenced in a study of blood T cell repertoires in COVID-19. TCRdb keeps only in-frame clones here, not all; method: immunoSEQ multiplex PCR. The sample carries 72,000 or so clones, about three quarters recorded once. Material for sequencing was peripheral blood. The receptors were sampled from a human donor in a cohort sampled during active COVID-19.

This chain uses TRBV30 with TRBJ2-4; tentatively, D is TRBD2 (5 bases). The CDR3 covers 13 residues. CDR1 GTSNPN and CDR2 SVGIG come from the germline V gene (reference sequence). Deletions cut 1 base from V and 6 bases from J, with 10 bases between. The CDR3 DNA reads TGTGCCTGGAGTGGATCGGAGGCAAACATTCAGTACTTC. It yields the protein CAWSGSEANIQYF.

The gene calls are TRBV19 and TRBJ2-1, with D perhaps TRBD2 (5 bases). CDR3 size: 13 residues. Germline V gives CDR1 LNHDA, CDR2 SQIVND (reference sequence). Trimming removed 3 bases at V and 6 bases at J, with 9 bases between. In nucleotides, the CDR3 is TGTGCCAGTAGTATTGGACTCATCAATGAGCAGTTCTTC. It yields the protein CASSIGLINEQFF.

The rearrangement uses TRBV28 and TRBJ2-1; 8 bases line up with TRBD2. The length of the CDR3 is 15 residues. Looked up from germline, CDR1 is MDHEN and CDR2 is SYDVKM. The V and J ends lost 4 bases and 8 bases, in that order; junction bases with no gene match: 10. The CDR3, as DNA: TGTGCCAGCAGTTCCTCCCGGGGACTAGTGTATGAGCAGTTCTTC. The encoded protein is CASSSSRGLVYEQFF. The full variable domain, completed using reference TRBV28 and TRBJ2-1, is DVKVTQSSRYLVKRTGEKVFLECVQDMDHENMFWYRQDPGLGLRLIYFSYDVKMKEKGDIPEGYSVSREKKERFSLILESASTNQTSMYLCASSSSRGLVYEQFFGPGTRLTVL.

As for this clone: Within the sample, other DNA sequences also encode this same CDR3. The genes are TRBV24-1 and TRBJ2-1; D unclear. The CDR3 is 11 amino acids. Germline V lookup: CDR1 KGHDR, CDR2 SFDVKD. The V end lost 3 bases, the J end lost 8 bases, and 4 bases lay between the germline ends. The CDR3 reads CATSDGDEQFF. The DNA for the CDR3 is TGTGCCACCAGTGATGGAGATGAGCAGTTCTTC.

The chain is built from TRBV28 and TRBJ2-7; a weak D match, TRBD1 (6 bases). The CDR3 runs 17 residues. V was clipped by 3 bases and J by 0 bases, with 18 bases between them. Germline V gives CDR1 MDHEN, CDR2 SYDVKM. Here the CDR3 DNA reads TGTGCCAGCAGTTTGCCCATCGCAGACAGGAGCTCCTACGAGCAGTACTTC. Translation: CASSLPIADRSSYEQYF. The variable domain in full, completed from reference TRBV28 and TRBJ2-7, reads DVKVTQSSRYLVKRTGEKVFLECVQDMDHENMFWYRQDPGLGLRLIYFSYDVKMKEKGDIPEGYSVSREKKERFSLILESASTNQTSMYLCASSLPIADRSSYEQYFGPGTRLTVT.

This clone was picked up a small number of times. The chain recombines TRBV15 with TRBJ1-2; TRBD1 aligns across 9 bases. V gave up 0 bases and J gave up 5 bases; unmatched junction bases: 4. CDR3 length: 15 amino acids. Germline V gene sequence: CDR1 LNHNV, CDR2 YYDKDF (reference sequence). The CDR3 loop is CATSRDGTGRYGYTF. The DNA of the CDR3 is TGTGCCACCAGCAGAGACGGGACAGGGAGGTATGGCTACACCTTC.

This clone was detected a few times. The chain's CDR3 is CSAGHSSYEQYF. The CDR3 coding sequence is TGCAGCGCAGGACACAGCTCCTACGAGCAGTACTTC. The genes are TRBV29-1 and TRBJ2-7, with D perhaps matching TRBD1 (5 bases). Trimming left V 7 bases short and J 0 bases short, with 10 bases between. This CDR3 is 12 amino acids long. Germline CDR1 is SQVTM and CDR2 is ANQGSEA.

The chain couples TRBV7-3 to TRBJ2-1; 8 positions agree with TRBD2. V gave up 2 bases and J gave up 8 bases; unmatched junction bases: 14. The CDR3 is 17 amino acids. The V gene's germline CDR1 is SGHTA and CDR2 FQGTGA. The CDR3 DNA reads TGTGCCAGCAGCTTAGGAAGGGGAGCGGGAGTAGTGGATGAGCAGTTCTTC. It yields the protein CASSLGRGAGVVDEQFF.

The V gene is TRBV2, the J gene TRBJ1-2; D not certain. Trimming took off 6 bases at V and 8 bases at J, with 13 bases between the two ends. CDR1 is SNHLY, CDR2 FYNNEI, per germline. This CDR3 is built from 12 residues. CDR3 nucleotides: TGTGCCAGCAGGAGGGCAGGAAGGGGCTACACCTTC. Its translation: CASRRAGRGYTF.

The V gene is TRBV7-9, the J gene TRBJ1-1, with D perhaps TRBD1 (6 bases). The CDR3 is 12 residues long. The ends were cut back, 8 bases at V and 7 bases at J, with 14 bases in the middle. The germline CDR1 and CDR2 sequences are SEHNR and FQNEAQ (reference sequence). The CDR3 nucleotides are TGTGCCAGCGCTCAAGGGGGAAATGAAGCTTTCTTT. Translated: CASAQGGNEAFF.

The chain is built from TRBV6-1 and TRBJ2-3; 10 bases are a match to TRBD2. The germline V gene has CDR1 MNHNS and CDR2 SASEGT. With 2 bases clipped from V and 2 bases from J, the junction kept 1 base outside the gene matches. The CDR3 is 15 amino acids. The CDR3 loop is CASSELAGDTDTQYF. CDR3 DNA sequence: TGTGCCAGCAGTGAACTAGCGGGAGACACAGATACGCAGTATTTT.

The chain is built from TRBV5-1 and TRBJ2-5, with TRBD2 matching over 8 bases. This CDR3 contains 18 residues. The V gene's germline CDR1 is SGHRS and CDR2 YFSETQ. V shed 3 bases and J 5 bases; nucleotides not matched to a gene: 18. DNA for the CDR3: TGCGCCAGCAGCTCCTCGGGGAGAAGCGGGAGATCTGGGGAGACCCAGTACTTC. Encoded protein: CASSSSGRSGRSGETQYF. The full variable domain, in which reference TRBV5-1 and TRBJ2-5 provide the parts outside the CDR3, is KAGVTQTPRYLIKTRGQQVTLSCSPISGHRSVSWYQQTPGQGLQFLFEYFSETQRNKGNFPGRFSGRQFSNSRSEMNVSTLELGDSALYLCASSSSGRSGRSGETQYFGPGTRLLVL.

This chain connects TRBV6-5 to TRBJ2-7; 9 bases map to TRBD2. CDR1 MNHEY and CDR2 SVGAGI come from the germline V gene. V was pared by 0 bases and J by 6 bases, with 3 bases of the junction left unmatched. CDR3 size: 14 residues. The CDR3 is CASSYSELAGEQYF. CDR3 bases: TGTGCCAGCAGTTACTCCGAACTAGCGGGCGAGCAGTACTTC.

This clone was seen once. This chain connects TRBV6-5 to TRBJ1-4; a weak D match, TRBD1 (5 bases). CDR3 length: 14 residues. V shed 6 bases and J shed 0 bases, with 8 bases lying between them. Germline V gives CDR1 MNHEY, CDR2 SVGAGI. CDR3 DNA sequence: TGTGCCAGCAGGCCCAGGGCAACTAATGAAAAACTGTTTTTT. Translated, it gives CASRPRATNEKLFF.

The chain combines TRBV7-9 with TRBJ1-5; D uncertain. The ends were cut back, 5 bases at V and 4 bases at J, with 6 bases in the middle. The CDR3 length is 12 residues. CDR1 and CDR2 (germline): SEHNR, FQNEAQ (reference sequence). CDR3: CASSTPNQPQHF. In DNA form, the CDR3 reads TGTGCCAGCAGCACTCCTAATCAGCCCCAGCATTTT.

This clone was seen a few times. The rearrangement joins TRBV7-2 to TRBJ1-5; D perhaps matches TRBD1 (6 bases). The ends were cut back, 2 bases at V and 7 bases at J, with 12 bases in the middle. CDR1 and CDR2 (germline): SGHTA, FQGNSA. The CDR3 spans 14 residues. CDR3 sequence reads: CASSLPGTWQPQHF. CDR3 coding DNA: TGTGCCAGCAGCTTACCAGGGACATGGCAGCCCCAGCATTTT.

This clone has just a few counts. The chain uses TRBV7-6 and TRBJ2-1, with D possibly matching TRBD1 (6 bases). V was pared by 3 bases and J by 4 bases, with 13 bases between. The CDR3 consists of 15 residues. In germline, CDR1 is SGHVS, CDR2 FNYEAQ. The CDR3 bases are TGTGCCAGCAGCTTTACACGGGACAAATACAATGAGCAGTTCTTC. It translates to CASSFTRDKYNEQFF.

This clone occurred a few times. The chain has TRBV30 and TRBJ2-7, with 7 bases matching TRBD2. This CDR3 has 15 amino acids. The V segment lost 0 bases and the J segment 7 bases; nucleotides outside the gene matches: 12. Germline-derived CDR1 and CDR2 are GTSNPN and SVGIG (reference sequence). CDR3 sequence (DNA): TGTGCCTGGAGTGTGGGATGGGGGAGGGCCGGAGAGCAGTACTTC. Its protein product is CAWSVGWGRAGEQYF.

CDR3 bases: TGTGCCAGCAGCGAAGGGACTAGCGGGAGTTTGAAGCAGTTCTTC. As protein: CASSEGTSGSLKQFF. The J gene is TRBJ2-1, the V gene TRBV11-2, with 14 bases that match TRBD2. The CDR3 is 15 residues long. Trimming removed 5 bases from V and 11 bases from J; junction bases left unmatched: 8. Germline V gene lookup returns CDR1 SGHAT and CDR2 FQNNGV.

The chain joins TRBV30 to TRBJ2-5; 7 bases are shared with TRBD1. Germline V gene sequence: CDR1 GTSNPN, CDR2 SVGIG (reference sequence). Trimming took 5 bases from V and 5 from J; bases not matched to a gene: 5. The CDR3 is 12 residues long. DNA for the CDR3: TGTGCCTGGGACAGGGACGGGGAGACCCAGTACTTC. As protein: CAWDRDGETQYF.

CDR3 coding DNA: TGTGCCAGCAGCTCCGGGACAGGGGAGGATACGCAGTATTTT. Translated, it gives CASSSGTGEDTQYF. V gene TRBV7-2 combines with J gene TRBJ2-3; 10 bases match TRBD1. The CDR3 runs to 14 residues. Germline CDR1 is SGHTA and CDR2 is FQGNSA. The trim removed 4 bases at V and 6 bases at J, leaving 4 bases unmatched.

This rearrangement joins TRBV6-6 to TRBJ2-1; 7 positions agree with TRBD2. The V gene end was trimmed by 6 bases and the J gene end by 2 bases; junction bases not matched to a gene: 25. The CDR3 runs to 21 residues. The germline CDR1 and CDR2 sequences are MNHNY and SVGAGI (reference sequence). The CDR3 nucleotides are TGTGCCAGCAGCTACGACTCTTCCGTGGGCCCCGGGACTACCCCCTACAATGAGCAGTTCTTC. It codes for CASSYDSSVGPGTTPYNEQFF.

This clone appeared a single time. The chain joins TRBV6-2 or TRBV6-3 to TRBJ2-1; 8 bases map to TRBD2. J lost 7 bases, V lost 4 bases, and 6 bases had no gene match. Germline V lookup: CDR1 MNHEY, CDR2 SVGEGT. The CDR3 sequence is 14 residues long. CDR3 amino acids: CASSSIAGMNEQFF. DNA for the CDR3: TGTGCCAGCAGTTCCATAGCGGGGATGAATGAGCAGTTCTTC.

This chain connects TRBV6-5 to TRBJ2-3; TRBD2 matches 10 bases. Trimming at V came to 5 bases and at J to 4 bases, leaving 3 bases not matched to a gene. This CDR3 contains 14 residues. Germline V CDR1 and CDR2: MNHEY, SVGAGI. CDR3 coding DNA: TGTGCCAGCAGTCCTAGCGGGAGCGCAGATACGCAGTATTTT. Translation gives CASSPSGSADTQYF.

The chain combines TRBV18 with TRBJ1-2, with TRBD1 matching 7 bases. Germline lookup yields CDR1 KGHSH and CDR2 LQKENI. There are 15 residues in the CDR3. The V and J ends lost 5 bases and 0 bases, in that order; junction bases with no gene match: 6. CDR3 residues: CASSAQGTANYGYTF. The CDR3 DNA follows: TGTGCCAGCTCAGCTCAAGGGACAGCTAACTATGGCTACACCTTC.

This clone has a single count. V is TRBV6-5 and J is TRBJ1-2, with D possibly TRBD1 on 5 matching bases. The V gene's germline CDR1 is MNHEY and CDR2 SVGAGI. The CDR3 has 13 residues. V lost 0 bases and J 8 bases, leaving 10 bases between the germline ends. The CDR3: CASSYSGGGGYTF. CDR3 DNA sequence: TGTGCCAGCAGTTACTCTGGGGGGGGAGGCTACACCTTC.

The V gene is TRBV5-1, the J gene TRBJ1-5; 9 nucleotides match TRBD1. Per germline, CDR1 SGHRS and CDR2 YFSETQ. V gave up 2 bases and J gave up 7 bases; unmatched junction bases: 7. The CDR3 has 15 residues. The CDR3 spells CASSLGGQGGQPQHF. The CDR3 nucleotides are TGCGCCAGCAGCTTAGGGGGACAGGGAGGGCAGCCCCAGCATTTT.